This is a list of T cell receptor beta chains from one sample in a study of CD8+ T cells in alopecia areata. The protocol was immunoSEQ multiplex PCR, while the TCRdb copy is restricted to in-frame clones and leaves out a portion. The sample lists hundreds of thousands of clones; roughly 57% were seen once. This specimen consisted of CD4+ T cells sorted from blood, obtained at week 0. Receptors were obtained from a human donor with alopecia areata. Both conserved end residues are part of each CDR3. The D gene is left open where the match is weak. Where a row states a size, it is once, few, many or the class of an expanded clone; other rows omit it.

abundance	v_gene	j_gene	d_gene	CDR3nt	CDR3aa
-	TRBV30	TRBJ2-3	-	TGTGCCTGGAGTGACAGGCGCACCACAGATACGCAGTATTTT	CAWSDRRTTDTQYF
-	TRBV5-6	TRBJ2-7	-	TGTGCCAGCAGCTTGGGACAGATTTACGAGCAGTACTTC	CASSLGQIYEQYF
few	TRBV29-1	TRBJ2-5	TRBD1	TGCAGCGTTGAGGTCAGGGGGACGGGACAAGAGACCCAGTACTTC	CSVEVRGTGQETQYF
-	TRBV4-1	TRBJ1-5	-	TGCGCCAGCAGCCAATCGATGACAGGTCTCCGCGTCAGCAATCAGCCCCAGCATTTT	CASSQSMTGLRVSNQPQHF
-	TRBV7-3	TRBJ2-5	-	TGTGCCAGCAGCTTAGGCCAGGGAGAGACCCAGTACTTC	CASSLGQGETQYF
few	TRBV19	TRBJ1-6	-	TGTGCCAGTAGTATAGCCCTGGATTCACCCCTCCACTTT	CASSIALDSPLHF
-	TRBV6-5	TRBJ1-5	-	TGTGCCAGCAGCCCGACAGTTAGCAATCAGCCCCAGCATTTT	CASSPTVSNQPQHF
few	TRBV10-3	TRBJ1-3	-	TGTGCCATCAGTGAGTCGGGCTCTGGAAACACCATATATTTT	CAISESGSGNTIYF
-	TRBV2	TRBJ1-5	-	TGTGCCAGCAGTTCCGGTACGCGTCAGCCCCAGCATTTT	CASSSGTRQPQHF
-	TRBV25-1	TRBJ2-3	-	TGTGCCAGCAGTGTAGGAGCGGTAGATACGCAGTATTTT	CASSVGAVDTQYF
-	TRBV30	TRBJ2-7	-	TGTGCCTGGAGCACCCGCGGGGTAGCGCAAAGATACGAGCAGTACTTC	CAWSTRGVAQRYEQYF
-	TRBV19	TRBJ1-5	-	TGTGCCAGTATTGCTCCGGGGGCAGGGCCTCAGCCCCAGCATTTT	CASIAPGAGPQPQHF
-	TRBV7-3	TRBJ2-4	TRBD1	TGTGCCAGCAGCCTGACAGGGAAAAACATTCAGTACTTC	CASSLTGKNIQYF
-	TRBV5-1	TRBJ2-7	TRBD1	TGCGCCAGCACCGCCAGGATGGGACAGGGGACGGAGGGCGAGCAGTACTTC	CASTARMGQGTEGEQYF
-	TRBV18	TRBJ2-1	-	TGTGCCAGCTCACCACTAGCACCGAATAACAATGAGCAGTTCTTC	CASSPLAPNNNEQFF
once	TRBV6-1	TRBJ2-4	-	TGTGCCAGCAATGAAGCTACAGGCCTTAATGGGGCTTCGGCCAAAAACATTCAGTACTTC	CASNEATGLNGASAKNIQYF
-	TRBV29-1	TRBJ1-2	TRBD1	TGCAGCGTTGACAGGGGACAGAACTATGGCTACACCTTC	CSVDRGQNYGYTF
-	TRBV27	TRBJ1-3	TRBD1	TGTGCCAGCAAGAGGGGACAGGGTCCCGAGGGAAACACCATATATTTT	CASKRGQGPEGNTIYF
-	TRBV10-3	TRBJ2-1	TRBD2	TGTGCCATCGGAGACGGGACTACGAGGACCCAGAGCTCCTACAATGAGCAGTTCTTC	CAIGDGTTRTQSSYNEQFF
-	TRBV5-1	TRBJ2-2	-	TGCGCCAGCAGCCTCCCCGGGATGAGCACCGGGGAGCTGTTTTTT	CASSLPGMSTGELFF
-	TRBV29-1	TRBJ1-1	TRBD1	TGCAGTTCAGGGGGGATGAACACTGAAGCTTTCTTT	CSSGGMNTEAFF
-	TRBV2	TRBJ2-7	TRBD1	TGTGCCAGCAGTCCGGGACAGGGGAGCTACGAGCAGTACTTC	CASSPGQGSYEQYF
few	TRBV30	TRBJ2-3	-	TGTGCCTGGAGATACTCATTCACCACAGATACGCAGTATTTT	CAWRYSFTTDTQYF
-	TRBV5-1	TRBJ1-3	-	TGCGCCAGCAGCTGGTTCGGGAGTGGAAACACCATATATTTT	CASSWFGSGNTIYF
-	TRBV29-1	TRBJ1-1	-	TGCAGCGCTGCTCGGGAGCGCACTGAAGCTTTCTTT	CSAARERTEAFF
-	TRBV7-9	TRBJ2-7	-	TGTGCCAGCAGCTCGACTCTCGGACCCAAAACCTACGAGCAGTACTTC	CASSSTLGPKTYEQYF
few	TRBV7-9	TRBJ2-4	-	TGTGCCAGCAGCTCCCCAACAGGGCCGCGAATTCAGTACTTC	CASSSPTGPRIQYF
-	TRBV7-6	TRBJ2-1	-	TGTGCCAGCAGCTTAGGGAGGGGGACGCCCAGATTGTTCTTC	CASSLGRGTPRLFF
-	TRBV29-1	TRBJ2-7	TRBD2	TGCAGCGTTGAAACAGCGGGGGGATACGAGCAGTACTTC	CSVETAGGYEQYF
-	TRBV19	TRBJ2-7	-	TGTGCCAGTAGTATCAACCCTACAAGCGAGCAGTACTTC	CASSINPTSEQYF
-	TRBV30	TRBJ1-2	-	TGTGCCTGGAGTGTAAAGGATGGCTACACCTTC	CAWSVKDGYTF
-	TRBV4-1	TRBJ2-3	-	TGCGCCAGCAGACCCCATGGGCTGGGCACAGATACGCAGTATTTT	CASRPHGLGTDTQYF
once	TRBV30	TRBJ1-2	-	TGTGCCTCTATCTCCCTAACAGGGTTATATGGCTACACCTTC	CASISLTGLYGYTF
few	TRBV7-9	TRBJ1-4	TRBD1	TGTGCCAGCGGTTCTGACAGGGGGCTACGGGAAAAACTGTTTTTT	CASGSDRGLREKLFF
-	TRBV15	TRBJ2-7	TRBD1	TGTGCCACCAGCAGGGGTCCGGGACAGGGAGTCTACGAGCAGTACTTC	CATSRGPGQGVYEQYF
-	TRBV30	TRBJ2-6	-	TGTGCCTGGAATACTGGGGCCAACGTCCTGACTTTC	CAWNTGANVLTF
-	TRBV30	TRBJ1-2	-	TGTGCCTGGACCCACGGGCGCGGTTATGGCTACACCTTC	CAWTHGRGYGYTF
-	TRBV27	TRBJ1-1	-	TGTGCCAGCAGTTTAAGGTGGAACACTGAAGCTTTCTTT	CASSLRWNTEAFF
few	TRBV30	TRBJ2-7	-	TGTGCTGCGGCGAGGCCTAGTGGCGAGCAGTACTTC	CAAARPSGEQYF
-	TRBV6-6	TRBJ2-7	TRBD1	TGTGCCAGCAGTGAGTCGGACAGGGGGCGCGAGCAGTACTTC	CASSESDRGREQYF
-	TRBV4-1	TRBJ2-7	-	TGCGCCAGCAGCCAAGGACTTCTAGGGAGCTCCTACGAGCAGTACTTC	CASSQGLLGSSYEQYF
once	TRBV7-8	TRBJ1-5	-	TGTGCCAGCAGCTTAGAGAGGAGCAATCAGCCCCAGCATTTT	CASSLERSNQPQHF
-	TRBV20-1	TRBJ2-1	-	TGCAGTGCTAGGGTCTATAATGAGCAGTTCTTC	CSARVYNEQFF
-	TRBV5-4	TRBJ1-2	TRBD1	TGTGCCAGCAGCCGGGGGGACAGGGCCGATCGCTATGGCTACACCTTC	CASSRGDRADRYGYTF
-	TRBV4-1	TRBJ2-5	-	TGCGCCAGCAGCTCGACGGGACGAGGAGAGACCCAGTACTTC	CASSSTGRGETQYF
-	TRBV18	TRBJ1-2	-	TGTGCCAGCTCACTTAGAGGGGTAGAGGACTATGGCTACACCTTC	CASSLRGVEDYGYTF
-	TRBV30	TRBJ2-7	TRBD1	TGTGCCTGGAGTGCTGACAGGGGGTTCTACGAGCAGTACTTC	CAWSADRGFYEQYF
-	TRBV4-1	TRBJ1-5	-	TGCGCCAGCAGCCTCAGGGGAGGGAGTCAGCCCCAGCATTTT	CASSLRGGSQPQHF
-	TRBV2	TRBJ1-2	-	TGTGCCAGCAAACAGGGTGGGGTCGGCTACACCTTC	CASKQGGVGYTF